A selection of T cell receptor beta chains follows, all from one sample in a study of blood T cell repertoires in COVID-19. Sequencing used immunoSEQ multiplex PCR; TCRdb keeps in-frame clones, though not all of them. The sample lists 180,000 or so clones; just under 85% were seen once. Specimen: peripheral blood. The receptors here all came from a man aged 40-49 years who had recovered from COVID-19. CDR3s include the opening cysteine and the closing phenylalanine or tryptophan. The order of the fields is J gene, D gene, clone size, V gene, CDR3 protein, CDR3 DNA. D genes are given only for firm matches. Rows may omit the clone size; those that give it use once, few, many or a size class.

j_call: TRBJ2-1
d_call: NA
clone_size: NA
v_call: TRBV14
cdr3_aa: CASSQRGLDEQFF
cdr3_nt: TGTGCCAGCAGCCAAAGAGGCCTGGATGAGCAGTTCTTC

j_call: TRBJ2-3
d_call: TRBD2
clone_size: NA
v_call: TRBV6-6
cdr3_aa: CASSLGLAGARPSTDTQYF
cdr3_nt: TGTGCCAGCAGTCTGGGACTAGCGGGGGCCCGCCCGAGCACAGATACGCAGTATTTT

j_call: TRBJ2-7
d_call: NA
clone_size: NA
v_call: TRBV6-5
cdr3_aa: CASYGSPLYEQYF
cdr3_nt: TGTGCCAGCTATGGCAGTCCCTTGTACGAGCAGTACTTC

j_call: TRBJ2-5
d_call: TRBD2
clone_size: NA
v_call: TRBV7-2
cdr3_aa: CASSLATSGGIIQETQYF
cdr3_nt: TGTGCCAGCAGCTTAGCCACTAGCGGGGGAATTATTCAAGAGACCCAGTACTTC

j_call: TRBJ2-5
d_call: TRBD2
clone_size: NA
v_call: TRBV7-2
cdr3_aa: CASSLRGGQTQYF
cdr3_nt: TGTGCCAGCAGCCTACGGGGGGGCCAGACCCAGTACTTC

j_call: TRBJ1-1
d_call: NA
clone_size: NA
v_call: TRBV19
cdr3_aa: CASSIRRNSNTEAFF
cdr3_nt: TGTGCCAGTAGTATACGCAGGAACTCGAACACTGAAGCTTTCTTT

j_call: TRBJ1-2
d_call: TRBD1
clone_size: NA
v_call: TRBV10-3
cdr3_aa: CAISPGQGANYGYTF
cdr3_nt: TGTGCCATCAGTCCCGGACAGGGGGCGAACTATGGCTACACCTTC

j_call: TRBJ1-2
d_call: NA
clone_size: NA
v_call: TRBV12-3/TRBV12-4
cdr3_aa: CASSLLSSYGYTF
cdr3_nt: TGTGCCAGCAGTTTATTGTCGTCCTATGGCTACACCTTC

j_call: TRBJ1-5
d_call: TRBD1
clone_size: once
v_call: TRBV12-5
cdr3_aa: CASGAGTVNQPQHF
cdr3_nt: TGTGCTAGTGGTGCCGGGACAGTCAATCAGCCCCAGCATTTT

j_call: TRBJ2-7
d_call: TRBD2
clone_size: NA
v_call: TRBV18
cdr3_aa: CASSPPSGEGAYEQYF
cdr3_nt: TGTGCCAGCTCACCACCGTCGGGGGAGGGCGCCTACGAGCAGTACTTC

j_call: TRBJ1-1
d_call: NA
clone_size: once
v_call: TRBV11-3
cdr3_aa: CASSLQGGMNTEAFF
cdr3_nt: TGTGCCAGCAGCTTACAGGGAGGCATGAACACTGAAGCTTTCTTT

j_call: TRBJ2-1
d_call: NA
clone_size: NA
v_call: TRBV4-3
cdr3_aa: CASSQDSRGNEQFF
cdr3_nt: TGCGCCAGCAGCCAGGATTCCCGGGGTAATGAGCAGTTCTTC

j_call: TRBJ2-1
d_call: TRBD2
clone_size: once
v_call: TRBV7-3
cdr3_aa: CASSLRRGANEQFF
cdr3_nt: TGTGCCAGCAGCCTAAGGCGGGGGGCCAATGAGCAGTTCTTC

j_call: TRBJ2-2
d_call: TRBD1
clone_size: NA
v_call: TRBV4-3
cdr3_aa: CASSQTFSGTGLSGELFF
cdr3_nt: TGCGCCAGCAGCCAAACCTTTTCCGGGACAGGGTTGTCCGGGGAGCTGTTTTTT

j_call: TRBJ1-5
d_call: NA
clone_size: NA
v_call: TRBV19
cdr3_aa: CASSIVHGNQPQHF
cdr3_nt: TGTGCCAGTAGTATCGTACATGGCAATCAGCCCCAGCATTTT

j_call: TRBJ2-7
d_call: TRBD1
clone_size: NA
v_call: TRBV11-1
cdr3_aa: CASGQGAEQYF
cdr3_nt: TGTGCCAGCGGACAGGGGGCTGAGCAGTACTTC

j_call: TRBJ1-1
d_call: NA
clone_size: NA
v_call: TRBV29-1
cdr3_aa: CSVDQGEAFF
cdr3_nt: TGCAGCGTTGATCAGGGTGAAGCTTTCTTT

j_call: TRBJ2-3
d_call: TRBD2
clone_size: NA
v_call: TRBV5-1
cdr3_aa: CASSLAGTSVADTQYF
cdr3_nt: TGCGCCAGCAGCTTGGCGGGGACTAGCGTCGCAGATACGCAGTATTTT

j_call: TRBJ2-1
d_call: TRBD2
clone_size: once
v_call: TRBV30
cdr3_aa: CAYERESHDEQFF
cdr3_nt: TGTGCCTACGAGCGGGAGTCCCACGATGAGCAGTTCTTC

j_call: TRBJ1-6
d_call: NA
clone_size: NA
v_call: TRBV29-1
cdr3_aa: CSVATDVNSPLHF
cdr3_nt: TGCAGCGTGGCGACAGACGTGAATTCACCCCTCCACTTT

j_call: TRBJ2-7
d_call: TRBD1
clone_size: once
v_call: TRBV24-1
cdr3_aa: CARLTDRVNSYEQYF
cdr3_nt: TGTGCCAGATTAACGGACAGGGTGAACTCCTACGAGCAGTACTTC

j_call: TRBJ1-5
d_call: NA
clone_size: NA
v_call: TRBV3-1/TRBV3-2
cdr3_aa: CASSGMGAVNQPQHF
cdr3_nt: TGTGCCAGCAGCGGGATGGGGGCGGTTAATCAGCCCCAGCATTTT

j_call: TRBJ2-2
d_call: NA
clone_size: NA
v_call: TRBV11-2
cdr3_aa: CATWATGELFF
cdr3_nt: TGTGCCACCTGGGCCACCGGGGAGCTGTTTTTT

j_call: TRBJ1-5
d_call: NA
clone_size: NA
v_call: TRBV2
cdr3_aa: CASSDARGNQPQHF
cdr3_nt: TGTGCCAGCAGTGACGCCAGGGGAAATCAGCCCCAGCATTTT

j_call: TRBJ2-7
d_call: TRBD2
clone_size: NA
v_call: TRBV2
cdr3_aa: CASSGQRGRSSYEQYF
cdr3_nt: TGTGCCAGCAGTGGACAGCGGGGCAGGTCCTCCTACGAGCAGTACTTC

j_call: TRBJ1-4
d_call: NA
clone_size: NA
v_call: TRBV5-8
cdr3_aa: CASSPEGPPVSEKLFF
cdr3_nt: TGTGCCAGCAGCCCGGAGGGTCCACCGGTCAGTGAAAAACTGTTTTTT

j_call: TRBJ2-7
d_call: TRBD1
clone_size: NA
v_call: TRBV6-2/TRBV6-3
cdr3_aa: CASSYSTGTVHEQYF
cdr3_nt: TGTGCCAGCAGTTATAGCACCGGGACAGTACACGAGCAGTACTTC

j_call: TRBJ1-4
d_call: NA
clone_size: NA
v_call: TRBV11-2
cdr3_aa: CASSFGQGSEKLFF
cdr3_nt: TGTGCCAGCAGCTTTGGGCAGGGGAGTGAAAAACTGTTTTTT

j_call: TRBJ1-2
d_call: NA
clone_size: NA
v_call: TRBV6-6
cdr3_aa: CASSKPTTGNYGYTF
cdr3_nt: TGTGCCAGCAGTAAACCAACGACAGGCAACTATGGCTACACCTTC

j_call: TRBJ1-6
d_call: TRBD1
clone_size: few
v_call: TRBV6-2/TRBV6-3
cdr3_aa: CASSFRTGRNSPLHF
cdr3_nt: TGTGCCAGCAGTTTCCGGACAGGGAGGAATTCACCCCTCCACTTT

j_call: TRBJ1-1
d_call: NA
clone_size: few
v_call: TRBV4-1
cdr3_aa: CASSNRGNTEAFF
cdr3_nt: TGCGCCAGCAGTAATAGGGGTAACACTGAAGCTTTCTTT

j_call: TRBJ2-6
d_call: NA
clone_size: NA
v_call: TRBV5-4
cdr3_aa: CASSSYHSSGANVLTF
cdr3_nt: TGTGCCAGCAGCTCTTATCACAGCTCTGGGGCCAACGTCCTGACTTTC

j_call: TRBJ1-1
d_call: NA
clone_size: NA
v_call: TRBV18
cdr3_aa: CASSLTTSMNTEAFF
cdr3_nt: TGTGCCAGCTCACTTACGACATCCATGAACACTGAAGCTTTCTTT

j_call: TRBJ2-3
d_call: TRBD2
clone_size: NA
v_call: TRBV7-2
cdr3_aa: CASSLEAGSTDTQYF
cdr3_nt: TGTGCCAGCAGCTTAGAAGCGGGGAGCACAGATACGCAGTATTTT

j_call: TRBJ2-7
d_call: TRBD1
clone_size: NA
v_call: TRBV6-5
cdr3_aa: CASSKRTGNSYEQYF
cdr3_nt: TGTGCCAGCAGCAAGCGGACAGGGAACTCCTACGAGCAGTACTTC

j_call: TRBJ2-7
d_call: NA
clone_size: few
v_call: TRBV6-2/TRBV6-3
cdr3_aa: CASSYGEGRTVGYEQYF
cdr3_nt: TGTGCCAGCAGTTATGGGGAAGGTAGGACAGTAGGATACGAGCAGTACTTC

j_call: TRBJ2-2
d_call: TRBD2
clone_size: NA
v_call: TRBV19
cdr3_aa: CASTDSGVKRGKYTGELFF
cdr3_nt: TGTGCCAGTACTGATTCTGGGGTGAAGCGGGGGAAATACACCGGGGAGCTGTTTTTT

j_call: TRBJ2-4
d_call: TRBD2
clone_size: NA
v_call: TRBV4-3
cdr3_aa: CASSQDRGTSGRGGIQYF
cdr3_nt: TGCGCCAGCAGCCAAGATCGCGGGACTAGCGGGAGAGGAGGCATTCAGTACTTC

j_call: TRBJ2-7
d_call: NA
clone_size: few
v_call: TRBV11-3
cdr3_aa: CASSPPGGYEQYF
cdr3_nt: TGTGCCAGCAGCCCACCCGGGGGTTACGAGCAGTACTTC

j_call: TRBJ2-6
d_call: NA
clone_size: once
v_call: TRBV28
cdr3_aa: CASNVPGIGSGANVLTF
cdr3_nt: TGTGCCAGTAATGTACCGGGAATAGGCTCTGGGGCCAACGTCCTGACTTTC

j_call: TRBJ1-2
d_call: NA
clone_size: once
v_call: TRBV7-9
cdr3_aa: CASTQGGYYGYTF
cdr3_nt: TGTGCCAGCACTCAAGGGGGATACTATGGCTACACCTTC

j_call: TRBJ2-2
d_call: TRBD1
clone_size: NA
v_call: TRBV27
cdr3_aa: CASRTGNKGELFF
cdr3_nt: TGTGCCAGCAGGACAGGGAATAAGGGGGAGCTGTTTTTT

j_call: TRBJ2-7
d_call: TRBD2
clone_size: NA
v_call: TRBV6-2/TRBV6-3
cdr3_aa: CASSRAGGSYEQYF
cdr3_nt: TGTGCCAGCAGCCGAGCGGGGGGGTCCTACGAGCAGTACTTC

j_call: TRBJ2-7
d_call: TRBD2
clone_size: NA
v_call: TRBV19
cdr3_aa: CASSTGLAYEQYF
cdr3_nt: TGTGCCAGTAGTACCGGACTAGCGTACGAGCAGTACTTC

j_call: TRBJ1-1
d_call: NA
clone_size: NA
v_call: TRBV6-2/TRBV6-3
cdr3_aa: CASSMPRDFLEAFF
cdr3_nt: TGTGCCAGCAGTATGCCCCGGGACTTCCTGGAAGCTTTCTTT

j_call: TRBJ2-3
d_call: NA
clone_size: few
v_call: TRBV6-4
cdr3_aa: CASSPSQDTDTQYF
cdr3_nt: TGTGCCAGCAGTCCCTCACAGGACACAGATACGCAGTATTTT

j_call: TRBJ2-3
d_call: NA
clone_size: NA
v_call: TRBV30
cdr3_aa: CAWGGLRGADTQYF
cdr3_nt: TGTGCCTGGGGGGGACTTAGGGGTGCAGATACGCAGTATTTT